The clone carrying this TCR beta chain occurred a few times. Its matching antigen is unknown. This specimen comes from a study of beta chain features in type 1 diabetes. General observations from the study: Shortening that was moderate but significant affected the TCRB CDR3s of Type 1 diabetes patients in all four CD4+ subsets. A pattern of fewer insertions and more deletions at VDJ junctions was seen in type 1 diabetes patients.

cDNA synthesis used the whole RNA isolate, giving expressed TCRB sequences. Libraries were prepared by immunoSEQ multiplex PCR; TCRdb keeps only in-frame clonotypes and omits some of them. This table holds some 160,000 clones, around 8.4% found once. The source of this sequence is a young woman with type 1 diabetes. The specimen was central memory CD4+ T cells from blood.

This chain's CDR3 is CASTSGTSNEQFF. The DNA of the CDR3 is TGTGCCAGCACCTCCGGGACTAGCAATGAGCAGTTCTTC. The chain recombines TRBV11-3 with TRBJ2-1, with 8 nucleotides matching TRBD2. Germline trimming cut 7 bases from V and 6 bases from J; bases unmatched to any gene: 5. The germline V gene encodes CDR1 SGHNT and CDR2 YENEEA. The CDR3 loop spans 13 amino acids.